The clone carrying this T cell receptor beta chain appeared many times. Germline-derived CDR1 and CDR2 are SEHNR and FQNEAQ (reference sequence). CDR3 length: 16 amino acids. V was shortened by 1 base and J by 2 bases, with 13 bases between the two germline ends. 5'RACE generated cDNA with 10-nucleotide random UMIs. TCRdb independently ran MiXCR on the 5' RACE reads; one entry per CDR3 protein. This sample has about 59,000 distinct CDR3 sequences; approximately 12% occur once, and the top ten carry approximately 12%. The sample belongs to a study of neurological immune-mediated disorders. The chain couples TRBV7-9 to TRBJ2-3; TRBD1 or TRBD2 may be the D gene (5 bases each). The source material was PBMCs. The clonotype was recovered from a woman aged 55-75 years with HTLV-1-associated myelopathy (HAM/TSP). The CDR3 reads CASSLVGERLTDTQYF. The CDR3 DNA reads TGTGCCAGCAGCTTAGTGGGGGAACGGCTCACAGATACGCAGTATTTT. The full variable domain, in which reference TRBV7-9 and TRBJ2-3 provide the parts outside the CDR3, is DTGVSQNPRHKITKRGQNVTFRCDPISEHNRLYWYRQTLGQGPEFLTYFQNEAQLEKSRLLSDRFSAERPKGSFSTLEIQRTEQGDSAMYLCASSLVGERLTDTQYFGPGTRLTVL.